The clone carrying this T cell receptor beta chain was counted a few times. TCRdb re-called the RT-PCR reads through MiXCR, storing one row per CDR3 protein. The sample includes 550,000 to 750,000 distinct CDR3 sequences, about 14% seen only once; the top ten take 3.6%. Material: memory CD4+ T cells from blood. This TCR was recovered from a female donor in good health, serving as a healthy control.

The chain's CDR3 is CATSRESFSAFSGANVLTF. CDR3 DNA: TGTGCCACCAGCAGAGAGTCGTTTTCAGCCTTCTCTGGGGCCAACGTCCTGACTTTC. The chain uses TRBV15 and TRBJ2-6, with D unresolved. The CDR3 loop spans 19 amino acids. V lost 0 bases and J lost 0, with 15 bases in between. CDR1 and CDR2 from the germline V gene are LNHNV and YYDKDF (reference sequence).